Listed here is a single T cell receptor beta chain. The antigen this receptor binds is unknown. No qualities accompany the bases; no much larger clone lies one base away. The immunoSEQ assay was applied to genomic DNA to generate the TCR beta chain sequences. The source study handled its data this way. Any CDR3 sequence that did not begin with the conserved framework cysteine at position 104 was removed by hand. Clonality was calculated as one minus the normalized Shannon's Diversity Index, with values ranging from 0 (maximal diversity) to 1 (oligoclonal). To check whether a given CDR3 had different frequencies in two samples, for example brain versus blood, chi-squared comparison-of-proportions tests were used. Public clonotypes were identified by searching immuneACCESS, and similarity to known antiviral clonotypes was assessed with the VDJdb browser. The immuneACCESS repertoire file appears here via TCRdb, limited to in-frame rearrangements. These files lack a portion of the clones; in checked studies, under half of the deficit traces to unresolved V genes, and the cause of the others is not known. V, J and clone size are those of that table, while D and trimming were read from the DNA. The sample contains 300,000 to 400,000 clones, 93% of them found a single time. The ten largest clonotypes hold around 5% of the sample.

The meaning of the sample's time point label: blood from clinic visit 5 months post-surgery; TSC patient then seizure free. The surgery cases showing the highest brain T cell transcript signatures were chosen for TCR beta chain sequencing of brain tissue and, when available, of blood. Before surgery, patients had received at least one anti-epileptic drug. TCR-sequenced patients were children with drug-resistant epilepsy due to tuberous sclerosis complex, focal cortical dysplasia, Rasmussen encephalitis or hemimegalencephaly. Bulk genomic DNA was extracted from unsorted brain tissue and whole blood with the Monarch genomic DNA purification kit. For CDR1 and CDR2, the germline V gene lists SGHRS and YFSETQ. The germline ends are 10 bases apart after V is trimmed by 4 bases and J by 0 bases. The CDR3 sequence holds 15 residues, the cysteine and phenylalanine included. The sequence is cut down to CDR3 DNA, 45 bases in frame from base 1.

These data come from a study of brain T cells in children with intractable seizures listed by TCRdb under 2021. With respect to the entire study: As a first screen for immune gene transcripts, resected brain tissue from a few dozen pediatric epilepsy surgery cases was run on a NanoString immunology panel. Among the approximately 12 selected surgery cases, eight also had pre-surgery blood sequenced, leaving four with brain tissue only. The study at large found these results: Because pre- and post-surgery blood were sequenced to different depths, clones absent from the pre-surgery sample may reflect undersampling. Viral specificity was inferred only from CDR3 sequence similarity, and patients' HCMV serostatus was unknown.

This clonotype was obtained from a boy under two years old with tuberous sclerosis and intractable seizures. The sequencing here drew on peripheral blood, taken more than 4 months after surgery. The chain links TRBV5-1 with TRBJ2-2; no D gene is confidently identified. The nucleotide sequence reads TGCGCCAGCAGCCTAGACACCGCGAACACCGGGGAGCTGTTTTTT. Translation gives CASSLDTANTGELFF.